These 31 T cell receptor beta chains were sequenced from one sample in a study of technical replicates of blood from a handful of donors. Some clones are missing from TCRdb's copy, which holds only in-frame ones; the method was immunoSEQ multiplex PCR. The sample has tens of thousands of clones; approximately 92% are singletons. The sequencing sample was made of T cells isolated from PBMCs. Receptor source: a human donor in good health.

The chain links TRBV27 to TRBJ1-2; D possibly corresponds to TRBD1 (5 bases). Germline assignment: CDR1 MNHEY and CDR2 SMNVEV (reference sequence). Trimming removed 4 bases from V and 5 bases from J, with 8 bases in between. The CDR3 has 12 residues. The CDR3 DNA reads TGTGCCAGCAGTTCTGGGGCTTATGGCTACACCTTC. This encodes CASSSGAYGYTF.

In nucleotides, the CDR3 is TGTGCCAGCAGCCGAACAGGGTTCGAGTATGGCTACACCTTC. Translated, it gives CASSRTGFEYGYTF. This chain links TRBV7-9 with TRBJ1-2; tentatively, D is TRBD1 (6 bases). The V gene lost 5 bases and the J gene lost 5 bases, with 15 bases spanning the gap. The CDR3 totals 14 residues. The germline CDR1 and CDR2 sequences are SEHNR and FQNEAQ (reference sequence).

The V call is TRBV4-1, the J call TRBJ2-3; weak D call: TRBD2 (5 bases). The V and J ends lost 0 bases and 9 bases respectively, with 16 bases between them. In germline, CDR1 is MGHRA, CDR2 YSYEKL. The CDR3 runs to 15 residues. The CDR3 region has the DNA TGCGCCAGCAGCCAAGACGAGGGCTTCTCCCAAACGCAGTATTTT. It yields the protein CASSQDEGFSQTQYF.

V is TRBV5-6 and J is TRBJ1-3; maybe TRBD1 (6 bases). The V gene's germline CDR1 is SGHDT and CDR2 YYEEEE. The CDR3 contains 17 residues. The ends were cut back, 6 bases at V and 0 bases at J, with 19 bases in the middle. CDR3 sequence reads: CASTPLNRDISGNTIYF. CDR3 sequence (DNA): TGTGCCAGCACTCCGCTCAACAGGGACATCTCTGGAAACACCATATATTTT.

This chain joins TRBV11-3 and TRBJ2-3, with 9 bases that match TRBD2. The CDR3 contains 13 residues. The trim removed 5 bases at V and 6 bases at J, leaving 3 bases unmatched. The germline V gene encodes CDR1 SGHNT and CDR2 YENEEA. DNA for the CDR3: TGTGCCAGCAGCCGTCTAGCGGGGGATACGCAGTATTTT. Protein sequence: CASSRLAGDTQYF.

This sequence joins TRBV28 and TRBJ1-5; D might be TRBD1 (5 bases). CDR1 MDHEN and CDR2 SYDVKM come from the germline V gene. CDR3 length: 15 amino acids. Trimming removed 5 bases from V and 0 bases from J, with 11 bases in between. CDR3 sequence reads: CASSQDSYSNQPQHF. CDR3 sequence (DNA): TGTGCCAGCAGTCAAGACAGCTATAGCAATCAGCCCCAGCATTTT.

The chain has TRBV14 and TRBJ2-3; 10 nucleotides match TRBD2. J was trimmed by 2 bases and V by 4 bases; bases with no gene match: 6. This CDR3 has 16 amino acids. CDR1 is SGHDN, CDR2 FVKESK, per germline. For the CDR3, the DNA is TGTGCCAGCAGCCTGCGGACTAGCGGAATCACAGATACGCAGTATTTT. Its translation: CASSLRTSGITDTQYF.

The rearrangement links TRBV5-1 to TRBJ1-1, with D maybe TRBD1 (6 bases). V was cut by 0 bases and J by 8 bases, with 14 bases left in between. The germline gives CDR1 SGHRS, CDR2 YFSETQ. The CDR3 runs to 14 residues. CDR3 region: CASSLGGQKPEAFF. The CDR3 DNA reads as TGCGCCAGCAGCTTGGGCGGACAGAAACCAGAAGCTTTCTTT.

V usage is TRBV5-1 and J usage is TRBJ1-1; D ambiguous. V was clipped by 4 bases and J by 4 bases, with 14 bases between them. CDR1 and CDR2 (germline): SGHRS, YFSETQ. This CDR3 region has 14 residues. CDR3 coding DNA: TGCGCCAGCAGCGCCGGAACTAGTGGCACTGAAGCTTTCTTT. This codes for CASSAGTSGTEAFF.

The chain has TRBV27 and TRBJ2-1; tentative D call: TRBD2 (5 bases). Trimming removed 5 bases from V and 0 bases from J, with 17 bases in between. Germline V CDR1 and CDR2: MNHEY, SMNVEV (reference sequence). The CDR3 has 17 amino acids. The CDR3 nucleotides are TGTGCCAGCAGTCGCCGCCCTAGCACTAACTCCTACAATGAGCAGTTCTTC. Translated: CASSRRPSTNSYNEQFF.

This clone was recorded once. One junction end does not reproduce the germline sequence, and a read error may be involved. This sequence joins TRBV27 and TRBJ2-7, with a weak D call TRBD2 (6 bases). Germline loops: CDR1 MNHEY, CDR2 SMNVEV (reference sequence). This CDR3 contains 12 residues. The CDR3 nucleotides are TGTGCCAGCAACGACCCCGGGACTCCGACCGTCTTC. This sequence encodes CASNDPGTPTVF.

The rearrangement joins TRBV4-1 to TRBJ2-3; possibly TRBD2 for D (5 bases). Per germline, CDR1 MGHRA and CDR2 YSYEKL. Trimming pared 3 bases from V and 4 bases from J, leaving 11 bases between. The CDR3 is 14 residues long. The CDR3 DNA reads TGCGCCAGCAGCCACACCCTAGCAGCAGATACGCAGTATTTT. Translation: CASSHTLAADTQYF.

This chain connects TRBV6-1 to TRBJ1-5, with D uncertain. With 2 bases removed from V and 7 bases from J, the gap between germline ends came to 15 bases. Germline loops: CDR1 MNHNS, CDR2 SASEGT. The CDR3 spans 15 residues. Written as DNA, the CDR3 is TGTGCCAGCAGTGAACAGGTTGCAGTAACCCAGCCCCAGCATTTT. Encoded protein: CASSEQVAVTQPQHF.

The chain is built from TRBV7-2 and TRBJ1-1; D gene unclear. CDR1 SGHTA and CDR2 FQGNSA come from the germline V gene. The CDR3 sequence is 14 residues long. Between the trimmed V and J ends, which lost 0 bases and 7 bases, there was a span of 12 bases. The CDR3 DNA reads TGTGCCAGCAGCTTAGCGCCGGCGGCCCGTGAAGCTTTCTTT. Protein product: CASSLAPAAREAFF.

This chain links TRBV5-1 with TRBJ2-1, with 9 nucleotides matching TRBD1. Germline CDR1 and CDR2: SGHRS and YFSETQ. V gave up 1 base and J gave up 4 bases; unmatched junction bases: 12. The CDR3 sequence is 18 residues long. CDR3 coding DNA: TGCGCCAGCAGCTTGTTCTTTTACGGGACAGGGATTTACAATGAGCAGTTCTTC. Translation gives CASSLFFYGTGIYNEQFF.

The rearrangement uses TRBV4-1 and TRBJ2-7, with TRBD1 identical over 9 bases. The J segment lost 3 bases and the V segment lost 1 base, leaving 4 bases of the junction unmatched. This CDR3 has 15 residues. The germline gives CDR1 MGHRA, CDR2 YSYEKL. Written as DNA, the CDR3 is TGCGCCAGCAGCCAAGGCGGACAGGGGAGCTACGAGCAGTACTTC. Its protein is CASSQGGQGSYEQYF.

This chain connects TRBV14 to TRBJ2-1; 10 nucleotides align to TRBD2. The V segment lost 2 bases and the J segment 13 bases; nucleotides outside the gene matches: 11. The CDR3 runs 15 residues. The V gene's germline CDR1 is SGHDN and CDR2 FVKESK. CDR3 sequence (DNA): TGTGCCAGCAGCCAACAGGCTAGCGGGAGTGTAACACAGTTCTTC. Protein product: CASSQQASGSVTQFF.

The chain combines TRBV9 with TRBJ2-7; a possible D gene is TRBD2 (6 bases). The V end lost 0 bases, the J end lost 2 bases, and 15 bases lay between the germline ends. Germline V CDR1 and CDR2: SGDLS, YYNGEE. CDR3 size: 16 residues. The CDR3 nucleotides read TGTGCCAGCAGCGTAGCTTTAGGAGGGGCTCCCTACGAGCAGTACTTC. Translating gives CASSVALGGAPYEQYF.

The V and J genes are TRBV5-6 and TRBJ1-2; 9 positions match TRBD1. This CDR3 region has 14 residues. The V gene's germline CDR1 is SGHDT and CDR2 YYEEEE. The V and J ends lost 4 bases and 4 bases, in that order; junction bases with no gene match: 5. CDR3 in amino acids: CASSPGTGSYGYTF. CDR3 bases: TGTGCCAGCAGCCCCGGGACAGGGAGCTATGGCTACACCTTC.

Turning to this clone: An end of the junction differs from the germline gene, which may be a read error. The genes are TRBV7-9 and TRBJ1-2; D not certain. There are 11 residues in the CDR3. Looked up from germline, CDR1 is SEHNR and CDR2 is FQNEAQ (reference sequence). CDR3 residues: CASSTDYGYTF. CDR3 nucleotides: TGTGCCAGCAGCACCGACTACGGCTACACCTTC. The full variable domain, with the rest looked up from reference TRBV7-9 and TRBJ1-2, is DTGVSQNPRHKITKRGQNVTFRCDPISEHNRLYWYRQTLGQGPEFLTYFQNEAQLEKSRLLSDRFSAERPKGSFSTLEIQRTEQGDSAMYLCASSTDYGYTFGSGTRLTVV.

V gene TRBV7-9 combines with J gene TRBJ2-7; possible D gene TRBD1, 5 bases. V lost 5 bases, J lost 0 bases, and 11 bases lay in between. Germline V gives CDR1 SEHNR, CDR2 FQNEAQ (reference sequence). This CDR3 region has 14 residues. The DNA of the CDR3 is TGTGCCAGCAGCCCCGATGGGGCCTCCTACGAGCAGTACTTC. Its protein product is CASSPDGASYEQYF.

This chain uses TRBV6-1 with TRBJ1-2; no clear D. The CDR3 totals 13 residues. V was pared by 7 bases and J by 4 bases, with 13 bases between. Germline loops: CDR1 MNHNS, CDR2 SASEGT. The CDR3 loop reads CASMSPRLYGYTF. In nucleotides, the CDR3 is TGTGCCAGCATGTCGCCAAGACTCTATGGCTACACCTTC.

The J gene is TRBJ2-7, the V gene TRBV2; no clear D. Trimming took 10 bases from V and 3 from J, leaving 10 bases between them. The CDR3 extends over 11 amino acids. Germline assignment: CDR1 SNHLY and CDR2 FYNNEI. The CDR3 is CATRLGYEQYF. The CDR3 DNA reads TGTGCCACCAGACTCGGCTACGAGCAGTACTTC. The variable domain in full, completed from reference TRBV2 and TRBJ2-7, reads EPEVTQTPSHQVTQMGQEVILRCVPISNHLYFYWYRQILGQKVEFLVSFYNNEISEKSEIFDDQFSVERPDGSNFTLKIRSTKLEDSAMYFCATRLGYEQYFGPGTRLTVT.

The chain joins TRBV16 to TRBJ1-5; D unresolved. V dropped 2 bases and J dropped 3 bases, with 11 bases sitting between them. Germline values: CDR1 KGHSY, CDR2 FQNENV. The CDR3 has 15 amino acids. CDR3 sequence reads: CASSQHRGDNQPQHF. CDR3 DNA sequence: TGTGCCAGCAGCCAACACCGGGGAGACAATCAGCCCCAGCATTTT.

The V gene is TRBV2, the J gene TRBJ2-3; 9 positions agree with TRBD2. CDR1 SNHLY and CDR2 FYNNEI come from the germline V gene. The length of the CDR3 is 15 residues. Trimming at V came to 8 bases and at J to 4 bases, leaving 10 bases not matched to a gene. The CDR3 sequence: CASGGRRGGADTQYF. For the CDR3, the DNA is TGTGCCAGCGGGGGACGGCGGGGGGGAGCAGATACGCAGTATTTT.

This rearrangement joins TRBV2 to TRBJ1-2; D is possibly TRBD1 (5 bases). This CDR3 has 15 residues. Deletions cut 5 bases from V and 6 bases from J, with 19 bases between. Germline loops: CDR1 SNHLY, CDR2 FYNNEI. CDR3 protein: CASSRVPQGSDGYTF. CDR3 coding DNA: TGTGCCAGCAGTCGTGTACCGCAGGGTTCTGATGGCTACACCTTC.

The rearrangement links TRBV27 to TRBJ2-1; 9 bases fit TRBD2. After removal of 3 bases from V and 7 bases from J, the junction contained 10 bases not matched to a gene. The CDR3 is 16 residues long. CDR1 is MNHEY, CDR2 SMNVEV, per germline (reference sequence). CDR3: CASSFSSSGARNEQFF. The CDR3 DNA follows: TGTGCCAGCAGTTTCTCTTCTAGCGGGGCCCGTAATGAGCAGTTCTTC.

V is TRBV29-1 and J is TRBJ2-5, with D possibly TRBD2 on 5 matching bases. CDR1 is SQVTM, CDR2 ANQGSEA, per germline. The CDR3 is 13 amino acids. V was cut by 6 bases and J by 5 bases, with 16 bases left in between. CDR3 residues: CSVELGGTETQYF. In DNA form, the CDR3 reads TGCAGCGTCGAACTAGGTGGTACGGAGACCCAGTACTTC.

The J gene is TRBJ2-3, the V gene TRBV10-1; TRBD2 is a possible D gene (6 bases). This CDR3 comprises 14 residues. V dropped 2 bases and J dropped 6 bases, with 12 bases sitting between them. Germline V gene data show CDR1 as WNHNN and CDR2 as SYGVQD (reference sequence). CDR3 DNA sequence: TGCGCCAGCAGTGAGCCTATTACTAGCGATACGCAGTATTTT. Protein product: CASSEPITSDTQYF.

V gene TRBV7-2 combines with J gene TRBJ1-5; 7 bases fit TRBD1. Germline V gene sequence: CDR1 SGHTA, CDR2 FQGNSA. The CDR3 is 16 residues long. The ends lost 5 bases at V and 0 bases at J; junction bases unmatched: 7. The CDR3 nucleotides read TGTGCCAGCAGCGCTTGGACAGGAGTTAGCAATCAGCCCCAGCATTTT. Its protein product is CASSAWTGVSNQPQHF. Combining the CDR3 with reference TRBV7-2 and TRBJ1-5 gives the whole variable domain GAGVSQSPSNKVTEKGKDVELRCDPISGHTALYWYRQSLGQGLEFLIYFQGNSAPDKSGLPSDRFSAERTGGSVSTLTIQRTQQEDSAVYLCASSAWTGVSNQPQHFGDGTRLSIL.

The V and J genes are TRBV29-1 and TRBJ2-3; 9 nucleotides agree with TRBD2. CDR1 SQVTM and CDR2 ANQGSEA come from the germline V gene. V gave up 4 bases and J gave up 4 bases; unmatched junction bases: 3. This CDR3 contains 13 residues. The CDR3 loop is CSVGAGGPDTQYF. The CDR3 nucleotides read TGCAGCGTTGGTGCGGGAGGGCCAGATACGCAGTATTTT.